The 28 T cell receptor beta chains below were found in one sample sequenced in a study of blood T cell repertoires in COVID-19. Libraries were prepared by immunoSEQ multiplex PCR; TCRdb keeps only in-frame clonotypes and omits some of them. The table records 270,000 or so clones, 80% to 90% of them present only once. The material sequenced was peripheral blood. These TCRs come from a man between 35 and 55 years old with acute or convalescent COVID-19.

The rearrangement links TRBV5-1 to TRBJ2-2; a weak D match, TRBD2 (5 bases). This CDR3 comprises 14 residues. CDR1 and CDR2 from the germline V gene are SGHRS and YFSETQ. Between the trimmed V and J ends, which lost 6 bases and 1 base, there was a span of 10 bases. CDR3 residues: CASNPAENTGELFF. CDR3 coding DNA: TGCGCCAGCAACCCAGCGGAGAACACCGGGGAGCTGTTTTTT. Supplemented by reference TRBV5-1 and TRBJ2-2, the full variable domain reads KAGVTQTPRYLIKTRGQQVTLSCSPISGHRSVSWYQQTPGQGLQFLFEYFSETQRNKGNFPGRFSGRQFSNSRSEMNVSTLELGDSALYLCASNPAENTGELFFGEGSRLTVL.

In this sample, this clone turned up once. The chain has TRBV5-1 and TRBJ2-3; 7 positions agree with TRBD2. CDR1 and CDR2 from the germline V gene are SGHRS and YFSETQ. This CDR3 spans 15 amino acids. The V and J ends lost 3 bases and 2 bases, in that order; junction bases with no gene match: 6. CDR3 in DNA: TGCGCCAGCAGCTCGGGGGGAGCTATCACAGATACGCAGTATTTT. This sequence encodes CASSSGGAITDTQYF.

The gene calls are TRBV3-1 (or the pseudogene TRBV3-2) and TRBJ1-6; maybe TRBD1 (5 bases). The V gene lost 1 base and the J gene lost 9 bases, with 13 bases spanning the gap. Looked up from germline, CDR1 is LGHDT and CDR2 is YNNKEL (reference sequence). CDR3 length equals 15 residues. Written as DNA, the CDR3 is TGTGCCAGCAGCCAAGGAGCCTCCACAGGTTCACCCCTCCACTTT. It translates to CASSQGASTGSPLHF.

V and J are TRBV7-9 and TRBJ2-5; TRBD2 matches 7 bases. There are 15 residues in the CDR3. V lost 5 bases to trimming and J lost 2 bases; unmatched junction nucleotides: 8. The germline V gene has CDR1 SEHNR and CDR2 FQNEAQ (reference sequence). CDR3 residues: CASSPRIAGQETQYF. Here the CDR3 DNA reads TGTGCCAGCAGCCCCCGGATAGCGGGTCAAGAGACCCAGTACTTC. Supplemented by reference TRBV7-9 and TRBJ2-5, the full variable domain reads DTGVSQNPRHKITKRGQNVTFRCDPISEHNRLYWYRQTLGQGPEFLTYFQNEAQLEKSRLLSDRFSAERPKGSFSTLEIQRTEQGDSAMYLCASSPRIAGQETQYFGPGTRLLVL.

This clone has a single count. In DNA form, the CDR3 reads TGTGCCAGCAGCCAAGACGGGACAAAAACGCAGCCCCAGCATTTT. Residues: CASSQDGTKTQPQHF. J is TRBJ1-5 and V is TRBV4-2; tentatively, D is TRBD1 (6 bases). This CDR3 region has 15 residues. The germline V and J ends were trimmed by 0 bases and 7 bases, with 13 bases remaining between them. Germline loops: CDR1 LGHNA, CDR2 YNFKEQ.

V is TRBV9 and J is TRBJ1-5; D is uncertain. Germline V gene lookup returns CDR1 SGDLS and CDR2 YYNGEE. CDR3 length equals 13 residues. V was pared by 4 bases and J by 0 bases, with 5 bases between. The DNA for the CDR3 is TGTGCCAGCAGCCAGTATAGCAATCAGCCCCAGCATTTT. It encodes CASSQYSNQPQHF.

In the case of this clone: This CDR3 is also generated by other DNA sequences in the sample. The chain uses TRBV11-2 and TRBJ2-2, with a tentative D call TRBD2 (5 bases). The germline gives CDR1 SGHAT, CDR2 FQNNGV. Trimming took 5 bases from V and 1 from J, leaving 8 bases between them. The CDR3 spans 14 residues. CDR3 sequence reads: CASSRRGNTGELFF. CDR3 coding DNA: TGTGCCAGCAGCCGTCGGGGGAACACCGGGGAGCTGTTTTTT. The full variable domain, its missing parts supplied by reference TRBV11-2 and TRBJ2-2, is EAGVAQSPRYKIIEKRQSVAFWCNPISGHATLYWYQQILGQGPKLLIQFQNNGVVDDSQLPKDRFSAERLKGVDSTLKIQPAKLEDSAVYLCASSRRGNTGELFFGEGSRLTVL.

V gene TRBV3-1 (or the pseudogene TRBV3-2) combines with J gene TRBJ2-6; D perhaps matches TRBD1 (6 bases). Looked up from germline, CDR1 is LGHDT and CDR2 is YNNKEL (reference sequence). Trimming cost V 4 bases and J 0 bases, with 19 bases left between them. The CDR3 has 19 amino acids. The CDR3 nucleotides are TGTGCCAGCAGCCTAATAGGACAGACAACACCCTCTGGGGCCAACGTCCTGACTTTC. Translated: CASSLIGQTTPSGANVLTF.

This sequence joins TRBV14 and TRBJ1-4, with 7 nucleotides matching TRBD1. The CDR3 is 15 residues long. V was pared by 4 bases and J by 4 bases, with 6 bases of the junction left unmatched. The V gene's germline CDR1 is SGHDN and CDR2 FVKESK. CDR3 sequence: CASSRPTGLNEKLFF. The DNA of the CDR3 is TGTGCCAGCAGCCGCCCGACAGGGCTTAATGAAAAACTGTTTTTT.

V gene TRBV15 combines with J gene TRBJ1-4; D not resolved. Germline V CDR1 and CDR2: LNHNV, YYDKDF (reference sequence). V was shortened by 0 bases and J by 7 bases, with 6 bases between the two germline ends. CDR3 length: 13 residues. The CDR3 loop reads CATSRDEGEKLFF. CDR3 DNA: TGTGCCACCAGCAGAGATGAGGGTGAAAAACTGTTTTTT.

The gene calls are TRBV14 and TRBJ1-2; D possibly corresponds to TRBD1 (5 bases). Between the trimmed V and J ends, which lost 4 bases and 6 bases, there was a span of 12 bases. From germline, CDR1 is SGHDN and CDR2 FVKESK. This CDR3 comprises 13 residues. The CDR3 nucleotides are TGTGCCAGCAGCCGGAGAGGAGGGGATGGCTACACCTTC. It is translated as CASSRRGGDGYTF. The whole variable domain, filled in from reference TRBV14 and TRBJ1-2, reads EAGVTQFPSHSVIEKGQTVTLRCDPISGHDNLYWYRRVMGKEIKFLLHFVKESKQDESGMPNNRFLAERTGGTYSTLKVQPAELEDSGVYFCASSRRGGDGYTFGSGTRLTVV.

A few counts support this clone. V is TRBV7-2 and J is TRBJ2-3, with a tentative D call TRBD2 (7 bases). V dropped 6 bases and J dropped 7 bases, with 20 bases sitting between them. The CDR3 is 15 residues long. Germline V gene data show CDR1 as SGHTA and CDR2 as FQGNSA. The CDR3 nucleotides read TGTGCCAGCAGTCCCCGGGGGGCCTCGATGTATACGCAGTATTTT. The encoded protein is CASSPRGASMYTQYF.

This rearrangement joins TRBV12-3 or TRBV12-4 to TRBJ2-7; the match to TRBD1 covers 7 bases. The CDR3 runs to 12 residues. The V and J ends lost 3 bases and 5 bases, in that order; junction bases with no gene match: 1. The CDR3 here is CASSFQGDEQYF. In DNA form, the CDR3 reads TGTGCCAGCAGTTTTCAGGGGGACGAGCAGTACTTC.

The V gene is TRBV11-3, the J gene TRBJ2-2, with D unresolved. CDR3 length equals 14 residues. V shed 1 base and J shed 6 bases, with 9 bases lying between them. Germline CDR1 and CDR2: SGHNT and YENEEA. CDR3 region: CASSLGVRPGELFF. CDR3 nucleotide sequence: TGTGCCAGCAGCTTAGGCGTCAGGCCCGGGGAGCTGTTTTTT.

The chain has TRBV10-1 and TRBJ1-6; D possibly corresponds to TRBD1 (6 bases). The V gene lost 3 bases and the J gene lost 8 bases, with 8 bases spanning the gap. CDR1 and CDR2 (germline): WNHNN, SYGVQD (reference sequence). There are 13 residues in the CDR3. As DNA, the CDR3 is TGCGCCAGCAGTGACAGGGGTGATTCACCCCTCCACTTT. Translating it yields CASSDRGDSPLHF.

This clone showed up just a few times. The rearrangement joins TRBV10-3 to TRBJ1-6; no firm D call. CDR3 length: 14 residues. Germline loops: CDR1 ENHRY, CDR2 SYGVKD. With 0 bases removed from V and 8 bases from J, the gap between germline ends came to 8 bases. The CDR3 coding sequence is TGTGCCATCAGTGAGTCCGGCCGGGATTCACCCCTCCACTTT. Protein sequence: CAISESGRDSPLHF.

This clone was observed a handful of times. The gene calls are TRBV5-1 and TRBJ2-2; no firm D call. The CDR3 totals 15 residues. Germline CDR1 SGHRS, CDR2 YFSETQ. V lost 6 bases, J lost 2 bases, and 14 bases lay in between. This CDR3 reads CASKPSQTNTGELFF. In DNA form, the CDR3 reads TGCGCCAGCAAACCCAGTCAGACTAACACCGGGGAGCTGTTTTTT.

This clone came up once. V usage is TRBV23-1 and J usage is TRBJ2-7; a weak D match, TRBD2 (6 bases). TRBV23-1 falls under the ORF class, with uncertain function. V was pared by 0 bases and J by 3 bases, with 12 bases between. This CDR3 is built from 15 residues. The CDR3, as DNA: TGCGCCAGCAGTCAATCGGGGGGTGAACTCTACGAGCAGTACTTC. It yields the protein CASSQSGGELYEQYF.

CDR3 loop: CASSIDFQGKIFGYTF. The CDR3 DNA reads as TGTGCCAGTAGTATAGATTTTCAGGGGAAGATTTTTGGCTACACCTTC. V and J are TRBV19 and TRBJ1-2, with D perhaps matching TRBD1 (6 bases). V shed 0 bases and J shed 7 bases, with 18 bases lying between them. The CDR3 has 16 amino acids. Per the germline V gene, CDR1 is LNHDA and CDR2 is SQIVND (reference sequence).

V usage is TRBV12-3 or TRBV12-4 and J usage is TRBJ2-7, with 8 nucleotides matching TRBD1. The junction had 6 bases not matched to a gene; V was cut back by 5 bases and J by 6 bases. There are 13 residues in the CDR3. Here the CDR3 DNA reads TGTGCCAGCAGTAACGACAGGGGATCCGAGCAGTACTTC. Translation: CASSNDRGSEQYF.

The V gene is TRBV27, the J gene TRBJ1-6; possible D gene TRBD1, 5 bases. CDR1 and CDR2 from the germline V gene are MNHEY and SMNVEV (reference sequence). The V and J ends lost 3 bases and 0 bases respectively, with 15 bases between them. The CDR3 loop spans 18 amino acids. CDR3 bases: TGTGCCAGCAGTTTGAACACAGGTGGAAGCTCCTATAATTCACCCCTCCACTTT. This encodes CASSLNTGGSSYNSPLHF.

CDR3 residues: CASSEAGIVDTQYF. The CDR3 region has the DNA TGTGCCAGCAGTGAGGCAGGGATTGTAGATACGCAGTATTTT. The chain employs TRBV6-1 and TRBJ2-3; D is perhaps TRBD1 (5 bases). The CDR3 spans 14 residues. V gave up 3 bases and J gave up 5 bases, with 12 bases separating them. The germline V gene encodes CDR1 MNHNS and CDR2 SASEGT.

Only a few counts were recorded for this clone. The chain couples TRBV19 to TRBJ1-3; D is possibly TRBD1 (6 bases). Germline V CDR1 and CDR2: LNHDA, SQIVND (reference sequence). This CDR3 has 13 residues. In DNA, the CDR3 is TGTGCGGGGGCTGCGAACTCTGGAAACACCATATATTTT. Translation gives CAGAANSGNTIYF.

The DNA of the CDR3 is TGTGCCAGCAGCTTTTACCCACCTAGGGACACCCCAGGAGACAATGAGCAGTTCTTC. Translating gives CASSFYPPRDTPGDNEQFF. The chain is built from TRBV11-2 and TRBJ2-1, with D possibly matching TRBD1 (6 bases). CDR1 is SGHAT and CDR2 is FQNNGV in the germline V gene. The V end lost 3 bases, the J end lost 5 bases, and 26 bases lay between the germline ends. This CDR3 contains 19 residues. Supplemented by reference TRBV11-2 and TRBJ2-1, the full variable domain reads EAGVAQSPRYKIIEKRQSVAFWCNPISGHATLYWYQQILGQGPKLLIQFQNNGVVDDSQLPKDRFSAERLKGVDSTLKIQPAKLEDSAVYLCASSFYPPRDTPGDNEQFFGPGTRLTVL.

The chain has TRBV12-3 or TRBV12-4 and TRBJ2-4, with D uncertain. Deletions cut 5 bases from V and 3 bases from J, with 2 bases between. The CDR3 consists of 11 residues. CDR3 residues: CASSLKNIQYF. The CDR3 DNA follows: TGTGCCAGCAGTCTCAAAAACATTCAGTACTTC.

V is TRBV7-6 and J is TRBJ2-1; 7 positions match TRBD2. This CDR3 is 16 amino acids long. Trimming took 1 base from V and 3 from J; bases not matched to a gene: 6. CDR1 is SGHVS and CDR2 is FNYEAQ in the germline V gene. The CDR3 nucleotides read TGTGCCAGCAGCTTAGGGGGTTCGGGGGGCTACAATGAGCAGTTCTTC. This translates into CASSLGGSGGYNEQFF.

CDR3 in amino acids: CASSPRGINLLHVAGNEQFF. The CDR3 DNA reads TGTGCCAGCAGTCCTAGGGGGATAAACCTTCTACATGTGGCCGGCAATGAGCAGTTCTTC. This chain joins TRBV27 and TRBJ2-1; possible D gene TRBD1, 6 bases. V lost 5 bases and J lost 6, with 32 bases in between. The CDR3 length is 20 residues. Per the germline V gene, CDR1 is MNHEY and CDR2 is SMNVEV (reference sequence).

The V gene is TRBV19, the J gene TRBJ2-1; 9 bases fit TRBD2. From germline, CDR1 is LNHDA and CDR2 SQIVND (reference sequence). CDR3 length: 16 amino acids. V dropped 5 bases and J dropped 8; count of bases not matched to a gene: 13. The CDR3 sequence: CASSPRRQRGADEQFF. The CDR3 region has the DNA TGTGCCAGTAGTCCCCGGCGCCAGCGGGGGGCCGATGAGCAGTTCTTC.